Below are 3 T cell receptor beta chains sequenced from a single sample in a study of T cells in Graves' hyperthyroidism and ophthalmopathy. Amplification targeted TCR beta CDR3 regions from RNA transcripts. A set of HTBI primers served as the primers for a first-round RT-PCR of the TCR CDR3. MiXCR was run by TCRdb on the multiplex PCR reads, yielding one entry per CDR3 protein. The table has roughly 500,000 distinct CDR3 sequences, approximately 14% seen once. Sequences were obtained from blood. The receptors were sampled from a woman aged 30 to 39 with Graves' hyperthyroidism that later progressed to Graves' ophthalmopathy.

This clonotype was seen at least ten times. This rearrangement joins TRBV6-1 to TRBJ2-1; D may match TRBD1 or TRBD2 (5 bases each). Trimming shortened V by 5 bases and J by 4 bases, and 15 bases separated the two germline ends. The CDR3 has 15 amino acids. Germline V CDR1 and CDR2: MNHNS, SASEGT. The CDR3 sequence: CASSLRDLIYNEQFF. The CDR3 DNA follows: TGTGCCAGCAGTCTCCGGGACCTCATATACAATGAGCAGTTCTTC.

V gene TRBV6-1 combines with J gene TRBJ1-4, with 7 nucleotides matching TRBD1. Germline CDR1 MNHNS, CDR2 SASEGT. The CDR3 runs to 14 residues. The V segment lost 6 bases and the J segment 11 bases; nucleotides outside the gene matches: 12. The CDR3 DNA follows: TGTGCCAGCAGAGACGACAGGGTTTTAAACAAACTGTTTTTT. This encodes CASRDDRVLNKLFF.

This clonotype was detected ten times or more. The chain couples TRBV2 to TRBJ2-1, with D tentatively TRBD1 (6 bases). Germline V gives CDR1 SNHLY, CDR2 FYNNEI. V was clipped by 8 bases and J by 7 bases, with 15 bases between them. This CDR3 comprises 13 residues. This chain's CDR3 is CASLETGANEQFF. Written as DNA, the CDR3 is TGTGCCAGCTTGGAGACAGGAGCAAATGAGCAGTTCTTC.